The sequence of this T cell receptor (beta chain) was determined in a study of cytomegalovirus exposure and HLA in healthy donors. Study-wide findings and caveats: Confirmation was obtained in vitro that a few CMV-associated chains are specific for CMV antigens. The classifier reportedly diagnosed cytomegalovirus status with high sensitivity and specificity.

An approximately 130-subject validation cohort, separate from the roughly 680-subject first cohort, supplied the donors. The method was immunoSEQ multiplex PCR; TCRdb's version includes in-frame clones alone and lacks a portion of them. The sample has roughly 130,000 clones, nearly 90% seen once. The CDR3 has 15 amino acids. J gave up 6 bases and V 1 base, and 8 bases lay outside the gene matches. The germline V gene has CDR1 KGHSH and CDR2 LQKENI. With regard to this clone: Its target is not known.

Material for sequencing was PBMCs. J is TRBJ2-7 and V is TRBV18, with TRBD1 matching over 8 bases. The clonotype originates from a man aged 25 to 40 in good health and CMV-seronegative. In DNA form, the CDR3 reads TGTGCCAGCTCACCACGAGAGACAGGGGAGAGCGAGCAGTACTTC. Encoded protein: CASSPRETGESEQYF.